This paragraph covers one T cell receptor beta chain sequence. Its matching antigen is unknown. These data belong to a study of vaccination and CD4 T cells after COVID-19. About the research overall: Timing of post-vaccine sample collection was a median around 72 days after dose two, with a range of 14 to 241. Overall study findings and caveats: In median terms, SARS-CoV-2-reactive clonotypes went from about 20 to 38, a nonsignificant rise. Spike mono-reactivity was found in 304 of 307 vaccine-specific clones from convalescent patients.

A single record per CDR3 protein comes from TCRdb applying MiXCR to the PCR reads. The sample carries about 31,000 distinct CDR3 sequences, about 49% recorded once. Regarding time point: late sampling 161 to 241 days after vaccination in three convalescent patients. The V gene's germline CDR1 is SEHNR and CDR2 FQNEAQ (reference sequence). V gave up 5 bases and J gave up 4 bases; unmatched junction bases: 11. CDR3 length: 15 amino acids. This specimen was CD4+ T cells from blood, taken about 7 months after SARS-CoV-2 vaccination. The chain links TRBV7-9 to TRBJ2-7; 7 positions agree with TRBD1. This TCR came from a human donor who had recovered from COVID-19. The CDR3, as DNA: TGTGCCAGCAGCGCCTCCGGGACAGACGTTTACGAGCAGTACTTC. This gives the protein CASSASGTDVYEQYF.